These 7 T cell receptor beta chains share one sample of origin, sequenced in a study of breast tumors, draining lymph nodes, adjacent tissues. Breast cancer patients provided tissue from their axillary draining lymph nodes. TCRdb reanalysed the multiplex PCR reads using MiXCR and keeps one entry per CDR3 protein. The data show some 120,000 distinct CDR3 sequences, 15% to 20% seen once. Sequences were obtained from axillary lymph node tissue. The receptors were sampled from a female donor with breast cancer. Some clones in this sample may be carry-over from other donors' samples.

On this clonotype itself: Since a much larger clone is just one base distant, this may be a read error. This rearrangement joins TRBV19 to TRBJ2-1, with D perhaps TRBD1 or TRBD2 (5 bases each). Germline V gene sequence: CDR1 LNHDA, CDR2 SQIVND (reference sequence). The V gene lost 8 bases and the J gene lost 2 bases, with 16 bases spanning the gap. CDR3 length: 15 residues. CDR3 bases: TGTGCCAGTCGTAACCGGGACGGCCCCTACAATGAGCAGTTCTTC. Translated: CASRNRDGPYNEQFF.

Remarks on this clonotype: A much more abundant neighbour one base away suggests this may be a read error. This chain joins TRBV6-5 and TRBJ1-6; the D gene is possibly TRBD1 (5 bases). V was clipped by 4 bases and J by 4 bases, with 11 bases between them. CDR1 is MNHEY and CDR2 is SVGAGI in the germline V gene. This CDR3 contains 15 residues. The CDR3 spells CASSCGGDYNSPLHF. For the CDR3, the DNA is TGTGCCAGCAGTTGCGGGGGAGATTATAATTCACCCCTCCACTTT.

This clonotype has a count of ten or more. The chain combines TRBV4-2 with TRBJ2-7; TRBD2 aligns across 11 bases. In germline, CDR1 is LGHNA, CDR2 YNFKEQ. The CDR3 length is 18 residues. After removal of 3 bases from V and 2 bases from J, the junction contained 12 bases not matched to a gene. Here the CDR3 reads CASSQHIPTSGDAYEQYF. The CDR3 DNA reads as TGTGCCAGCAGCCAGCACATCCCGACTAGCGGGGATGCCTACGAGCAGTACTTC.

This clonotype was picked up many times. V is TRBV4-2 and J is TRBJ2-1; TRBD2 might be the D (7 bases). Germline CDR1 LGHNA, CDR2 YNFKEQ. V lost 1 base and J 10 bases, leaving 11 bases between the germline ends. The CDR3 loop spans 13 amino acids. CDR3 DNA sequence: TGTGCCAGCAGCCAAGGCAGGGGAGGGGAGCAGTTCTTC. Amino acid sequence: CASSQGRGGEQFF.

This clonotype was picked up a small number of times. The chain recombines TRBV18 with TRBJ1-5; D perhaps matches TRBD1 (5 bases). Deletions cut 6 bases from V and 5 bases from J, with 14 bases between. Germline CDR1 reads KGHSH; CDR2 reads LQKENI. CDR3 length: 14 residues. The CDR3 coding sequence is TGTGCCAGCTCCCCCGGGACGGTGGATCAGCCCCAGCATTTT. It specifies CASSPGTVDQPQHF. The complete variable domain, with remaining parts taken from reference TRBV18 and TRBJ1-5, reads NAGVMQNPRHLVRRRGQEARLRCSPMKGHSHVYWYRQLPEEGLKFMVYLQKENIIDESGMPKERFSAEFPKEGPSILRIQQVVRGDSAAYFCASSPGTVDQPQHFGDGTRLSIL.

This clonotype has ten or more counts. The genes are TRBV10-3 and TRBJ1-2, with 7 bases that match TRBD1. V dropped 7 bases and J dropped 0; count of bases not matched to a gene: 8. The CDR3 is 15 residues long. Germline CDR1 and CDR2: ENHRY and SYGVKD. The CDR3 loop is CAIMGGQHPNYGYTF. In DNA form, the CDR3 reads TGTGCCATCATGGGGGGACAGCACCCTAACTATGGCTACACCTTC.

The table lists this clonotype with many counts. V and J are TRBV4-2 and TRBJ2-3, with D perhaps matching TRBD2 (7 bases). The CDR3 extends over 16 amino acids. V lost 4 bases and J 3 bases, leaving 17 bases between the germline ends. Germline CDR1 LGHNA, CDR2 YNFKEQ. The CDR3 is CASSPFSGGQTDTQYF. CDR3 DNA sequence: TGTGCCAGCAGCCCCTTTTCGGGGGGCCAGACAGATACGCAGTATTTT.